The clone carrying this TCR beta chain showed up many times. Its antigen is currently unknown. Preparation of the TCRbeta library was carried out with unique molecular identifiers. TCRdb ran MiXCR on the PCR reads and lists one entry per CDR3 protein. The sample has 300,000 or so distinct CDR3 sequences, about a quarter seen once; the top ten hold approximately 11%. The data were taken from a study of T-cell reconstitution after alpha-beta-depleted transplantation in children. Study findings and constraints: Reportedly, alpha-beta T cells present about two months post-transplant originated from several hundred expanded clones of graft origin.

CDR3 length: 13 amino acids. V lost 0 bases and J 7 bases, leaving 8 bases between the germline ends. Germline V gene lookup returns CDR1 SGHRS and CDR2 YFSETQ. The chain links TRBV5-1 to TRBJ1-5; D remains unclear. The source is a male patient younger than 18 who had a stem cell transplant for acute lymphoblastic leukemia, so the T cells may come from the graft donor. The sequencing used PBMCs, mostly from graft donor cells, collected 180 days after TCRalphabeta/CD19-depleted stem cell transplant. The CDR3 sequence: CASSLDLGQPQHF. As DNA, the CDR3 is TGCGCCAGCAGCTTGGATCTAGGGCAGCCCCAGCATTTT.